The 23 T cell receptor beta chains presented below share a single source sample, sequenced in a study of long-term antiretroviral therapy in people with HIV. Assay version v3.0 of immunoSEQ was used, and it was run at survey level. Clones were sequenced by immunoSEQ multiplex PCR, and TCRdb holds only the in-frame ones, with some missing. The sample lists 13,000 or so clones; about 80% were seen once. Sequenced here: unsorted PBMCs, sampled 3.2 years before starting antiretroviral therapy. All receptors derive from a man aged 40-50 years with HIV.

This clone was observed a single time. The rearrangement uses TRBV11-2 and TRBJ2-5; D uncertain. The V and J ends lost 3 bases and 2 bases respectively, with 10 bases between them. The length of the CDR3 is 14 residues. CDR1 and CDR2 from the germline V gene are SGHAT and FQNNGV. The CDR3: CASSLEPGQETQYF. For the CDR3, the DNA is TGTGCCAGCAGCTTGGAACCGGGTCAAGAGACCCAGTACTTC.

CDR3 sequence reads: CASPRETSGDTQYF. The CDR3 coding sequence is TGTGCCAGCCCCCGAGAGACTAGCGGAGATACGCAGTATTTT. The V call is TRBV2, the J call TRBJ2-3; 9 bases line up with TRBD2. With V trimmed by 8 bases and J by 5 bases, 8 bases remained unmatched. Germline V lookup: CDR1 SNHLY, CDR2 FYNNEI. The CDR3 contains 14 residues.

A single count supports this clone. The chain employs TRBV5-5 and TRBJ1-2; possibly TRBD1 for D (5 bases). The V end was cut by 4 bases, the J end by 4 bases, with 14 bases between. The CDR3 is 14 amino acids. Per germline, CDR1 SGHKS and CDR2 YYEKEE (reference sequence). This CDR3 reads CASSLGQDFYGYTF. The CDR3 nucleotides are TGTGCCAGCAGCCTGGGGCAGGACTTCTATGGCTACACCTTC.

In this sample, this clone turned up a few times. The rearrangement links TRBV19 to TRBJ2-7, with D unresolved. V was pared by 8 bases and J by 3 bases, with 14 bases between. Germline assignment: CDR1 LNHDA and CDR2 SQIVND (reference sequence). The CDR3 consists of 13 residues. CDR3 loop: CASGGSHLYEQYF. DNA of the CDR3: TGTGCCAGTGGTGGCAGCCACCTCTACGAGCAGTACTTC. Using reference TRBV19 and TRBJ2-7 for the parts outside the CDR3, the full variable domain is DGGITQSPKYLFRKEGQNVTLSCEQNLNHDAMYWYRQDPGQGLRLIYYSQIVNDFQKGDIAEGYSVSREKKESFPLTVTSAQKNPTAFYLCASGGSHLYEQYFGPGTRLTVT.

This chain links TRBV29-1 with TRBJ1-1, with D uncertain. Trimming stripped 2 bases from V and 1 base from J, with 5 bases between. The CDR3 sequence is 12 residues long. Germline values: CDR1 SQVTM, CDR2 ANQGSEA. CDR3 sequence reads: CSVERGNTEAFF. The CDR3 DNA is TGCAGCGTTGAACGTGGGAACACTGAAGCTTTCTTT.

CDR3 nucleotide sequence: TGTGCCTGGAGTATCCCGGGACAGGGATCCTCCTACGAGCAGTACTTC. Its translation: CAWSIPGQGSSYEQYF. V is TRBV30 and J is TRBJ2-7; 9 nucleotides agree with TRBD1. The germline V gene encodes CDR1 GTSNPN and CDR2 SVGIG (reference sequence). The V segment lost 2 bases and the J segment 0 bases; nucleotides outside the gene matches: 8. The CDR3 consists of 16 residues.

The rearrangement joins TRBV5-1 to TRBJ1-3, with TRBD1 as a possible D gene (6 bases). Germline CDR1 reads SGHRS; CDR2 reads YFSETQ. V lost 0 bases to trimming and J lost 4 bases, with 11 bases between them. CDR3 length equals 15 residues. The CDR3 here is CASSLEGQGGNTIYF. Here the CDR3 DNA reads TGCGCCAGCAGCTTGGAGGGCCAGGGGGGAAACACCATATATTTT.

This chain links TRBV7-2 with TRBJ1-2; D remains unclear. The V end was cut by 1 base, the J end by 5 bases, with 20 bases between. Germline CDR1 reads SGHTA; CDR2 reads FQGNSA. This CDR3 is 17 amino acids long. The CDR3 loop is CASSLDRSGPGHYGYTF. The CDR3 DNA reads as TGTGCCAGCAGCTTAGATCGCAGCGGGCCCGGCCATTATGGCTACACCTTC.

The chain joins TRBV6-5 to TRBJ1-2; a possible D gene is TRBD1 (6 bases). The CDR3 sequence is 14 residues long. Looked up from germline, CDR1 is MNHEY and CDR2 is SVGAGI. Trimming cost V 5 bases and J 6 bases, with 16 bases left between them. CDR3 DNA sequence: TGTGCCAGCAGTCTTAGTGGGGGGCGGGATGGCTACACCTTC. Encoded protein: CASSLSGGRDGYTF.

The chain is built from TRBV7-3 and TRBJ2-2, with a tentative D call TRBD2 (5 bases). Germline loops: CDR1 SGHTA, CDR2 FQGTGA. V gave up 5 bases and J gave up 4 bases, with 11 bases separating them. The length of the CDR3 is 14 residues. CDR3 bases: TGTGCCAGCAGCCCCCCGGGGTCCACCGGGGAGCTGTTTTTT. Translation gives CASSPPGSTGELFF.

This sequence joins TRBV7-9 and TRBJ2-5, with 10 nucleotides matching TRBD2. With V trimmed by 0 bases and J by 5 bases, 15 bases remained unmatched. CDR1 and CDR2 from the germline V gene are SEHNR and FQNEAQ (reference sequence). The CDR3 is made up of 19 amino acids. In DNA form, the CDR3 reads TGTGCCAGCAGCTTAGCCCCGGCTAGCGGGGGAGCTAAACGGGAGACCCAGTACTTC. It translates to CASSLAPASGGAKRETQYF.

The V and J genes are TRBV30 and TRBJ2-1; D remains ambiguous. Germline values: CDR1 GTSNPN, CDR2 SVGIG (reference sequence). V lost 7 bases and J lost 0, with 13 bases in between. CDR3 length: 14 amino acids. In nucleotides, the CDR3 is TGTGCCTTTACCCGTTGGAACTCCTACAATGAGCAGTTCTTC. This translates into CAFTRWNSYNEQFF.

This clone turned up a few times. The rearrangement uses TRBV6-1 and TRBJ1-6; D is possibly TRBD1 (6 bases). Germline CDR1 reads MNHNS; CDR2 reads SASEGT. There are 15 residues in the CDR3. Trimming removed 4 bases from V and 10 bases from J, with 17 bases in between. Written as DNA, the CDR3 is TGTGCCAGCAGTGGGACAGTATCGGGTGAATCACCCCTCCACTTT. The encoded protein is CASSGTVSGESPLHF.

V gene TRBV18 combines with J gene TRBJ1-3; D possibly corresponds to TRBD1 (5 bases). The CDR3 runs to 14 residues. The germline V and J ends were trimmed by 4 bases and 6 bases, with 13 bases remaining between them. Germline V lookup: CDR1 KGHSH, CDR2 LQKENI. Written as DNA, the CDR3 is TGTGCCAGCTCACTTGACAGCGGTGAAAACACCATATATTTT. This sequence encodes CASSLDSGENTIYF.

The chain recombines TRBV20-1 with TRBJ2-3; D is ambiguous. The CDR3 covers 11 residues. Trimming took 7 bases from V and 4 from J, leaving 9 bases between them. Germline CDR1 and CDR2: DFQATT and SNEGSKA (reference sequence). DNA for the CDR3: TGCAGTGTAAGCCCGGCAGATACGCAGTATTTT. Translation: CSVSPADTQYF.

V gene TRBV30 combines with J gene TRBJ2-2, with 10 bases aligning to TRBD1. CDR1 is GTSNPN and CDR2 is SVGIG in the germline V gene (reference sequence). The CDR3 spans 14 residues. V was pared by 5 bases and J by 5 bases, with 5 bases of the junction left unmatched. The CDR3 reads CAWEGTGDTGELFF. CDR3 DNA: TGTGCCTGGGAGGGGACAGGGGATACCGGGGAGCTGTTTTTT.

This CDR3 reads CASSQELQETQYF. CDR3 DNA: TGCGCCAGCAGCCAAGAACTCCAAGAGACCCAGTACTTC. The J gene is TRBJ2-5, the V gene TRBV4-1; no definite D call. Trimming took 0 bases from V and 1 from J, leaving 3 bases between them. CDR1 MGHRA and CDR2 YSYEKL come from the germline V gene. This CDR3 is built from 13 residues.

The genes are TRBV10-3 and TRBJ2-7; D is unclear. Germline V gene sequence: CDR1 ENHRY, CDR2 SYGVKD. The CDR3 is 14 residues long. The V and J ends lost 4 bases and 1 base respectively, with 11 bases between them. CDR3 coding DNA: TGTGCCATCAGTGCTTTCGGGTCATCCTACGAGCAGTACTTC. It specifies CAISAFGSSYEQYF.

V gene TRBV10-1 combines with J gene TRBJ2-3; D is unclear. Germline V gene data show CDR1 as WNHNN and CDR2 as SYGVQD (reference sequence). This CDR3 has 13 residues. V was cut by 3 bases and J by 6 bases, with 10 bases left in between. CDR3 residues: CASSDSMADTQYF. DNA of the CDR3: TGCGCCAGCAGTGATTCGATGGCCGATACGCAGTATTTT.

The table lists this clone with a few counts. The rearrangement uses TRBV5-1 and TRBJ2-7, with 9 positions matching TRBD1. The V segment lost 4 bases and the J segment 3 bases; nucleotides outside the gene matches: 8. The CDR3 contains 15 residues. Germline V gene data show CDR1 as SGHRS and CDR2 as YFSETQ. The CDR3 protein is CASSPRGQGHYEQYF. Written as DNA, the CDR3 is TGCGCCAGCAGCCCAAGGGGACAGGGACACTACGAGCAGTACTTC.

This clone rates as medium-sized. The chain uses TRBV2 and TRBJ1-1; D possibly corresponds to TRBD1 (5 bases). Germline values: CDR1 SNHLY, CDR2 FYNNEI. V shed 2 bases and J shed 1 base, with 11 bases lying between them. The CDR3 is 15 residues long. Here the CDR3 reads CASSEYIGQNTEAFF. For the CDR3, the DNA is TGTGCCAGCAGTGAATATATCGGACAGAACACTGAAGCTTTCTTT.

This sequence joins TRBV11-2 and TRBJ2-1; D is perhaps TRBD2 (6 bases). V dropped 4 bases and J dropped 9 bases, with 13 bases sitting between them. This CDR3 spans 13 amino acids. CDR1 and CDR2 (germline): SGHAT, FQNNGV. CDR3 region: CASSSPGGSEQFF. CDR3 coding DNA: TGTGCCAGCAGCTCCCCCGGGGGATCTGAGCAGTTCTTC.

This chain links TRBV6-5 with TRBJ2-7, with 10 bases lining up with TRBD1. The CDR3 consists of 12 residues. Germline-derived CDR1 and CDR2 are MNHEY and SVGAGI. Unmatched junction bases numbered 3, after V lost 8 bases and J lost 5 bases. CDR3 nucleotide sequence: TGTGCCAGCGGGGACAGGGGACACGAGCAGTACTTC. Protein product: CASGDRGHEQYF.